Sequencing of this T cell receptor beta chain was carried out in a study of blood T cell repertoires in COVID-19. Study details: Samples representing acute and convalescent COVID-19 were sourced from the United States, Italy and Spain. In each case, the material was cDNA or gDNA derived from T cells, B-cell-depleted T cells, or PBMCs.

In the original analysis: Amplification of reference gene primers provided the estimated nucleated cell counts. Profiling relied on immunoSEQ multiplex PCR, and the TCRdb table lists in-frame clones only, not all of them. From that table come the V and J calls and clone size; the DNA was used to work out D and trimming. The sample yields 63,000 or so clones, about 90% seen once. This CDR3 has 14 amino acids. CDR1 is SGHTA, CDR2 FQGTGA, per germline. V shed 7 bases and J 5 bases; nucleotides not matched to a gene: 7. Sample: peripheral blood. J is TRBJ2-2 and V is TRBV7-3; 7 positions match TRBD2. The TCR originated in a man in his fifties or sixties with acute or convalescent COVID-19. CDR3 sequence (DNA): TGTGCCAGCATGGTTAAAGCGGGGACCGGGGAGCTGTTTTTT. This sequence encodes CASMVKAGTGELFF.